The 11 T cell receptor beta chains below were found in one sample sequenced in a study of CD8+CD57+ T cells in acquired aplastic anemia (dated by TCRdb to the late 2010s). Sequenced on an Illumina HiSeq 2000. Genomic DNA served as template for TCR beta VDJ combination and CDR3 sequence profiling. TCRdb itself trimmed the public reads at Q25 with fastp, ran MiXCR and retained productive beta chains. Identical CDR3 protein sequences are pooled into one entry, listed with their most common genes and DNA. The sample table holds around 180,000 distinct CDR3 sequences, of which less than 60% were seen once. The ten largest clones capture about 1.8% of the sample. Flow cytometry had shown CD8+CD57+ cell expansion in the patients selected for sequencing. The sequenced material came from sorted CD4+, CD8+, or CD8+CD57+ T cells (not recorded which) from PBMCs. The receptors here all came from a human donor with aplastic anemia.

In its sample, this clonotype was seen many times. This chain links TRBV20-1 with TRBJ1-2, with D possibly TRBD1 on 5 matching bases. CDR3 size: 16 residues. The V gene lost 0 bases and the J gene lost 2 bases, with 16 bases spanning the gap. Per the germline V gene, CDR1 is DFQATT and CDR2 is SNEGSKA (reference sequence). CDR3 bases: TGCAGTGCTAGAGATCCCCTACGGGGGGACAACTATGGCTACACCTTC. This translates into CSARDPLRGDNYGYTF.

As concerns this clonotype: A much larger clone differs by one base, so this may be a read error. The gene calls are TRBV5-1 and TRBJ1-4, with unresolved D. CDR1 and CDR2 from the germline V gene are SGHRS and YFSETQ. The CDR3 runs 15 residues. CDR3 protein: CASSRPGATNEKLSF. CDR3 nucleotide sequence: TGCGCCAGCAGCCGACCAGGTGCAACTAATGAAAAACTGTCTTTT. Combining the CDR3 with reference TRBV5-1 and TRBJ1-4 gives the whole variable domain KAGVTQTPRYLIKTRGQQVTLSCSPISGHRSVSWYQQTPGQGLQFLFEYFSETQRNKGNFPGRFSGRQFSNSRSEMNVSTLELGDSALYLCASSRPGATNEKLSFGSGTQLSVL.

The chain joins TRBV11-1 to TRBJ2-3; D perhaps matches TRBD2 (7 bases). The CDR3 totals 15 residues. CDR1 is SGHAT and CDR2 is FQDESV in the germline V gene (reference sequence). Trimming removed 4 bases at V and 1 base at J, with 12 bases between. CDR3 amino acids: CASSSDSGGTDTQYF. In DNA form, the CDR3 reads TGTGCCAGCAGCTCGGACAGCGGGGGCACAGATACGCAGTATTTT.

This clonotype was picked up one time. At one end, the junction sequence differs from germline, possibly due to a read error. This rearrangement joins TRBV24-1 to TRBJ2-2; tentative D call: TRBD1 (5 bases). The CDR3 contains 14 residues. CDR1 and CDR2 (germline): KGHDR, SFDVKD. The DNA of the CDR3 is TGTGCCAGCAGTTACTCGGTTCAGGGAGGGGAGCTGTTTTTT. Residues: CASSYSVQGGELFF.

The J gene is TRBJ1-2, the V gene TRBV15, with D unresolved. The germline V gene encodes CDR1 LNHNV and CDR2 YYDKDF (reference sequence). The CDR3 sequence is 12 residues long. Trimming took 0 bases from V and 7 from J, leaving 6 bases between them. The CDR3 DNA sequence: TGTGCCACCAGCAGAGATTTAACTGGCTACACCTTC. The encoded protein is CATSRDLTGYTF.

This clonotype was seen once. This sequence joins TRBV24-1 and TRBJ1-2; no clear D. CDR3 length equals 14 residues. Germline V lookup: CDR1 KGHDR, CDR2 SFDVKD. The ends were cut back, 8 bases at V and 0 bases at J, with 12 bases in the middle. The CDR3 spells CATTPAGTNYGYTF. CDR3 coding DNA: TGTGCCACCACTCCTGCAGGAACTAACTATGGCTACACCTTC.

This clonotype came up a few times. This chain uses TRBV2 with TRBJ1-2; D is perhaps TRBD1 (5 bases). CDR1 SNHLY and CDR2 FYNNEI come from the germline V gene. This CDR3 region has 14 residues. V was trimmed by 2 bases and J by 4 bases, leaving 11 bases between them. The DNA of the CDR3 is TGTGCCAGCAGTGAACTCAGGGTTGGCTATGGCTACACCTTC. Protein product: CASSELRVGYGYTF.

The rearrangement joins TRBV7-2 to TRBJ2-3, with D maybe TRBD1 (5 bases). This CDR3 contains 14 residues. Trimming took 6 bases from V and 5 from J, leaving 15 bases between them. The germline CDR1 and CDR2 sequences are SGHTA and FQGNSA. This CDR3 is CASSSVGAIDTQYF. The CDR3 nucleotides are TGTGCCAGCAGTTCCGTTGGGGCCATAGATACGCAGTATTTT.

As to this clonotype: At one end the junction does not follow the germline gene, possibly because of a read error. V and J are TRBV4-2 and TRBJ2-7, with 7 bases matching TRBD1. This CDR3 comprises 15 residues. Looked up from germline, CDR1 is LGHNA and CDR2 is YNFKEQ. The CDR3 DNA follows: TGTGCCAGCAGCCAATACCGGGACAGCTCCTCCGAGCAGTACTTC. Translating gives CASSQYRDSSSEQYF.

The V and J genes are TRBV2 and TRBJ2-7; 11 bases fit TRBD1. With V trimmed by 3 bases and J by 5 bases, 6 bases remained unmatched. Germline values: CDR1 SNHLY, CDR2 FYNNEI. The CDR3 is 15 amino acids. DNA for the CDR3: TGTGCCAGCAGTGACCAGGACAGGGGGCGGGACGAGCAGTACTTC. It yields the protein CASSDQDRGRDEQYF.

This clonotype was recorded only once. The chain recombines TRBV10-3 with TRBJ2-5; 10 positions agree with TRBD2. This CDR3 region has 15 residues. The ends lost 6 bases at V and 5 bases at J; junction bases unmatched: 9. The V gene's germline CDR1 is ENHRY and CDR2 SYGVKD. In nucleotides, the CDR3 is TGTGCCATCAGGTGGACTAGCGGAGGGGGGGAGACCCAGTACTTC. Translation: CAIRWTSGGGETQYF.